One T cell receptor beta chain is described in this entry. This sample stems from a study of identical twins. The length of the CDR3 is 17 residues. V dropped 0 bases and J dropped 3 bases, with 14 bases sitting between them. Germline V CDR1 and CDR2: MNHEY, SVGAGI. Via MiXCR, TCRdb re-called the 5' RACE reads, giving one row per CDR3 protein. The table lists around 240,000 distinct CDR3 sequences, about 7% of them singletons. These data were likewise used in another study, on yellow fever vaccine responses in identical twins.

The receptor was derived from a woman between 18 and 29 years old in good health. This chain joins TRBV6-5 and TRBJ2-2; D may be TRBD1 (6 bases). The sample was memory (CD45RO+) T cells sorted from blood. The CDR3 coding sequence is TGTGCCAGCAGTTACTCGACCGTCAGGGGTTACACCGGGGAGCTGTTTTTT. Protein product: CASSYSTVRGYTGELFF.